This T cell receptor beta chain was profiled in a study of OX40 agonist ivuxolimab in advanced cancers. The repertoire was sequenced with immunoSEQ multiplex PCR; TCRdb's copy has only in-frame clones and lacks some. The profile shows about 77,000 clones, roughly 86% of them singletons. V was clipped by 5 bases and J by 4 bases, with 14 bases between them. CDR3 size: 15 residues. CDR1 and CDR2 from the germline V gene are SGHTA and FQGNSA. The receptor's source is an adult with an advanced solid tumor such as melanoma, head and neck, liver or kidney cancer. The sequenced sample was CD4+ or CD8+ T cells sorted from blood, obtained in a trial of the OX40 agonist ivuxolimab. The chain has TRBV7-2 and TRBJ1-4, with D possibly being TRBD1 (5 bases). CDR3 DNA sequence: TGTGCCAGCAGCACAAACCCAGGGAGTAATGAAAAACTGTTTTTT. Its translation is CASSTNPGSNEKLFF.